This T cell receptor (beta chain) is drawn from a study of T-cell reconstitution after alpha-beta-depleted transplantation in children. Study findings and constraints: One year after transplant, T-cell counts and diversity came mostly from newly produced T cells. Several hundred rapidly expanded clones from non-depleted graft cells reportedly supplied alpha-beta T cells about two months post-transplant. Surviving recipient T cells and intrathymic progenitors accounted for some patients' high TCRbeta diversity at day 60.

Unique molecular identifiers featured in how the TCRbeta library was prepared. TCRdb re-called the PCR reads through MiXCR, storing one row per CDR3 protein. The sample holds a few hundred thousand distinct CDR3 sequences, around 13% seen once. Notes on this clonotype: Its antigen remains unidentified.

CDR3 length: 15 residues. Trimming took 1 base from V and 6 from J; bases not matched to a gene: 5. From germline, CDR1 is LGHNA and CDR2 YNFKEQ. The specimen comprised PBMCs, mostly from graft donor cells, sampled 360 days after TCRalphabeta/CD19-depleted stem cell transplant. This clonotype originated in a male patient younger than 18 who had a stem cell transplant for acute myeloid leukemia, so the T cells may come from the graft donor. The gene calls are TRBV4-2 and TRBJ2-7; 11 nucleotides align to TRBD2. The CDR3 DNA reads as TGTGCCAGCAGCCAAGGACTAGCGGGAAAAATCGAGCAGTACTTC. Its protein is CASSQGLAGKIEQYF.